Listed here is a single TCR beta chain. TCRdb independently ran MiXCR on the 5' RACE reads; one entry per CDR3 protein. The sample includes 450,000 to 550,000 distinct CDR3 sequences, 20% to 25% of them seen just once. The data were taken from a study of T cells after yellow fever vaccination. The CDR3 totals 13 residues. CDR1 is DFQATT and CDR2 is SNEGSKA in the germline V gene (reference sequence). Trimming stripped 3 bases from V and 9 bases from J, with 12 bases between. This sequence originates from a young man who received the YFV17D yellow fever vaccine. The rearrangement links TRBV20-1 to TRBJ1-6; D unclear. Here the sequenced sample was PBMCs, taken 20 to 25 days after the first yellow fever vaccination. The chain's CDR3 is CSARIQEGSPLHF. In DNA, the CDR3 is TGCAGTGCTAGGATCCAGGAAGGTTCACCCCTCCACTTT.